These 21 T cell receptor beta chains share one sample of origin, sequenced in a study of Ad26.COV2.S vaccination and SARS-CoV-2 variants. TCRdb's copy holds only in-frame clones and misses some; the assay was immunoSEQ multiplex PCR. The sample lists 300,000 to 400,000 clones; approximately 86% were seen once. Treatment meaning: 15 to 20 received Ad26.COV2.S at low or high dose, single or two shots; about 5 received placebo; per-sample allocation not given. Collection of the samples took place on day 63 after the first injection of vaccine or placebo. The starting material was peripheral blood, obtained in a trial of Ad26.COV2.S vaccine versus placebo. All receptors derive from a person between 18 and 59 years old who received the Ad26.COV2.S COVID-19 vaccine or a placebo.

The V call is TRBV19, the J call TRBJ2-2, with D possibly matching TRBD1 (7 bases). Trimming left V 1 base short and J 2 bases short, with 14 bases between. The germline gives CDR1 LNHDA, CDR2 SQIVND (reference sequence). The CDR3 has 17 residues. In nucleotides, the CDR3 is TGTGCCAGTAGTATAGGGAGGGGACAGACAAACACCGGGGAGCTGTTTTTT. It encodes CASSIGRGQTNTGELFF.

V gene TRBV12-3 or TRBV12-4 combines with J gene TRBJ2-7; D gene unclear. V shed 3 bases and J shed 1 base, with 7 bases lying between them. CDR3 length equals 13 residues. CDR3 DNA: TGTGCCAGCAGTTTTGCTGTTTCCTACGAGCAGTACTTC. Amino acids: CASSFAVSYEQYF.

The genes are TRBV12-3 or TRBV12-4 and TRBJ2-2; D is uncertain. The CDR3 loop spans 13 amino acids. V was trimmed by 5 bases and J by 2 bases, leaving 6 bases between them. CDR3 bases: TGTGCCAGCAGTCCCGTAAACACCGGGGAGCTGTTTTTT. Its protein is CASSPVNTGELFF.

V and J are TRBV10-2 and TRBJ2-1, with 11 bases that match TRBD2. CDR1 and CDR2 (germline): WSHSY, SAAADI. V was clipped by 6 bases and J by 7 bases; unmatched bases: 8. This CDR3 has 15 residues. The CDR3 nucleotides read TGCGCCAGCAGCCGGACTAGCGGGTCGCTGAATGAGCAGTTCTTC. Translation gives CASSRTSGSLNEQFF.

The J gene is TRBJ2-1, the V gene TRBV7-6; D is perhaps TRBD2 (6 bases). Looked up from germline, CDR1 is SGHVS and CDR2 is FNYEAQ. Between the trimmed V and J ends, which lost 9 bases and 3 bases, there was a span of 18 bases. The CDR3 is 15 amino acids. Here the CDR3 reads CASGRAGLYYNEQFF. The CDR3 DNA follows: TGTGCCAGTGGTAGGGCGGGACTCTACTACAATGAGCAGTTCTTC.

This clone has more than one count but fewer than ten. The chain recombines TRBV18 with TRBJ2-3; TRBD2 aligns across 7 bases. CDR1 KGHSH and CDR2 LQKENI come from the germline V gene. Germline trimming cut 2 bases from V and 0 bases from J; bases unmatched to any gene: 2. CDR3 length: 15 amino acids. The CDR3 loop is CASSPNGGSTDTQYF. CDR3 nucleotides: TGTGCCAGCTCACCAAACGGGGGGAGCACAGATACGCAGTATTTT.

The V call is TRBV6-2 or TRBV6-3, the J call TRBJ2-1, with TRBD2 identical over 10 bases. The V gene's germline CDR1 is MNHEY and CDR2 SVGEGT. The CDR3 is made up of 19 amino acids. Unmatched junction bases numbered 11, after V lost 2 bases and J lost 1 base. The CDR3 loop reads CASSYRPSGGGRSYNEQFF. For the CDR3, the DNA is TGTGCCAGCAGTTACAGGCCTAGCGGGGGCGGTAGGTCCTACAATGAGCAGTTCTTC.

V and J are TRBV19 and TRBJ2-2; no clear D. The CDR3 length is 15 residues. CDR1 is LNHDA and CDR2 is SQIVND in the germline V gene (reference sequence). V lost 0 bases and J lost 4, with 9 bases in between. The CDR3 DNA follows: TGTGCCAGTAGTATAGAATGGAGAGTCACCGGGGAGCTGTTTTTT. Protein sequence: CASSIEWRVTGELFF.

The rearrangement links TRBV3-1 (or the pseudogene TRBV3-2) to TRBJ1-1, with a weak D call TRBD1 (6 bases). This CDR3 contains 16 residues. Germline V gene lookup returns CDR1 LGHDT and CDR2 YNNKEL (reference sequence). V lost 3 bases to trimming and J lost 2 bases, with 16 bases between them. CDR3 amino acids: CASSHLTGNDNTEAFF. CDR3 bases: TGTGCCAGCAGCCATTTAACAGGGAACGATAACACTGAAGCTTTCTTT.

Comments on this clone: Relative to the germline gene, one junction end is altered; a read error may explain this. The chain couples TRBV7-7 to TRBJ2-5, with 10 positions matching TRBD2. This CDR3 contains 16 residues. Germline CDR1 reads SSHAT; CDR2 reads FNYEAQ (reference sequence). The CDR3 DNA sequence: TGTGCTAGCAGCTTAGCGCGGACTAGCGGCCAAGAGACCCAGTACTTC. Amino acids: CASSLARTSGQETQYF.

This chain uses TRBV5-1 with TRBJ2-2; a possible D gene is TRBD2 (5 bases). The CDR3 runs to 11 residues. V lost 4 bases, J lost 8 bases, and 6 bases lay in between. Germline-derived CDR1 and CDR2 are SGHRS and YFSETQ. CDR3 coding DNA: TGCGCCAGCAGCCCGGGAGGGGAGCTGTTTTTT. Its protein is CASSPGGELFF.

The CDR3: CASSFVQGKAFF. DNA of the CDR3: TGTGCCAGCAGCTTCGTCCAGGGAAAAGCTTTCTTT. The V call is TRBV7-8, the J call TRBJ1-1; tentatively, D is TRBD1 (5 bases). V gave up 3 bases and J gave up 9 bases, with 11 bases separating them. CDR3 length equals 12 residues. Germline V lookup: CDR1 SGHVS, CDR2 FQNEAQ.

Turning to this clone: This sequence may be a read error, since a much larger clone differs from it by one base. The chain has TRBV5-1 and TRBJ2-7; TRBD1 aligns across 8 bases. With 4 bases clipped from V and 2 bases from J, the junction kept 2 bases outside the gene matches. The CDR3 contains 13 residues. Germline assignment: CDR1 SGHRS and CDR2 YFSETQ. The chain's CDR3 is CASSMDRAYEQYF. The CDR3 nucleotides read TGCGCCAGCAGCATGGACAGGGCCTACGAGCAGTACTTC. Full variable domain (outside the CDR3, taken from reference TRBV5-1 and TRBJ2-7): KAGVTQTPRYLIKTRGQQVTLSCSPISGHRSVSWYQQTPGQGLQFLFEYFSETQRNKGNFPGRFSGRQFSNSRSEMNVSTLELGDSALYLCASSMDRAYEQYFGPGTRLTVT.

The chain carries TRBV10-3 and TRBJ2-5; 8 positions match TRBD1. The length of the CDR3 is 14 residues. Germline-derived CDR1 and CDR2 are ENHRY and SYGVKD. With V trimmed by 0 bases and J by 5 bases, 2 bases remained unmatched. CDR3: CAISESDRAETQYF. The CDR3 DNA follows: TGTGCCATCAGTGAGTCGGACAGGGCCGAGACCCAGTACTTC.

This clone appeared once. The chain combines TRBV3-1 (or the pseudogene TRBV3-2) with TRBJ2-3; D might be TRBD2 (5 bases). V gave up 0 bases and J gave up 2 bases, with 15 bases separating them. Germline assignment: CDR1 LGHDT and CDR2 YNNKEL (reference sequence). The CDR3 covers 17 residues. The CDR3 DNA follows: TGTGCCAGCAGCCAAGATTGGCCTAAGGACTCCACAGATACGCAGTATTTT. It yields the protein CASSQDWPKDSTDTQYF.

This clone was observed once. The CDR3 region is CASSFNPGLDGYTF. CDR3 DNA sequence: TGCGCCAGCAGCTTTAATCCGGGTCTGGATGGCTACACCTTC. J is TRBJ1-2 and V is TRBV5-1; D is uncertain. The V end was cut by 2 bases, the J end by 6 bases, with 14 bases between. Germline values: CDR1 SGHRS, CDR2 YFSETQ. The CDR3 loop spans 14 amino acids.

The rearrangement links TRBV5-5 to TRBJ2-1; D tentatively reads TRBD1 or TRBD2 (5 bases each). Trimming removed 6 bases from V and 9 bases from J, with 25 bases in between. The CDR3 consists of 16 residues. Germline V CDR1 and CDR2: SGHKS, YYEKEE (reference sequence). This CDR3 is CASTPLSPEGRGEQFF. CDR3 DNA sequence: TGTGCCAGCACCCCCTTGAGTCCCGAGGGGAGAGGTGAGCAGTTCTTC.

This chain links TRBV7-3 with TRBJ1-5, with TRBD1 as a possible D gene (6 bases). From germline, CDR1 is SGHTA and CDR2 FQGTGA. V gave up 2 bases and J gave up 9 bases, with 11 bases separating them. This CDR3 spans 13 amino acids. CDR3 in amino acids: CASSLEGGGPQHF. In DNA, the CDR3 is TGTGCCAGCAGCTTAGAAGGAGGGGGGCCCCAGCATTTT.

In this sample, this clone turned up a few times. The chain employs TRBV19 and TRBJ1-2, with D possibly being TRBD1 (5 bases). Germline V gives CDR1 LNHDA, CDR2 SQIVND (reference sequence). The CDR3 runs to 14 residues. The V gene lost 1 base and the J gene lost 4 bases, with 10 bases spanning the gap. CDR3 region: CASSIAQGGYGYTF. The CDR3 DNA reads TGTGCCAGTAGTATAGCCCAGGGTGGCTATGGCTACACCTTC.

This clone was counted between two and nine times. This CDR3 is CASSPTTGGGYTF. The DNA of the CDR3 is TGTGCCAGCTCACCAACCACAGGCGGAGGCTACACCTTC. V and J are TRBV18 and TRBJ1-2; D is perhaps TRBD1 (5 bases). V lost 2 bases and J lost 8, with 12 bases in between. CDR3 length: 13 amino acids. The germline V gene encodes CDR1 KGHSH and CDR2 LQKENI.

V usage is TRBV7-3 and J usage is TRBJ1-1; D remains ambiguous. Trimming removed 5 bases at V and 4 bases at J, with 17 bases between. The CDR3 loop spans 15 amino acids. From germline, CDR1 is SGHTA and CDR2 FQGTGA. CDR3 sequence (DNA): TGTGCCAGCAGCCCCCAAAATTCCGGGGTCACTGAAGCTTTCTTT. Translated: CASSPQNSGVTEAFF.